This T cell receptor (beta chain) comes out of a study of OX40 agonist ivuxolimab in advanced cancers. Study-wide context: Ivuxolimab was a fully human IgG2 agonistic monoclonal antibody targeting the costimulatory receptor OX40 (CD134). Patients were allowed to have had prior anti-PD-1, anti-PD-L1 or anti-CTLA-4 therapy, and less than 45% of the dose-escalation patients had previously received checkpoint inhibitors. In the dose-escalation cohort, around four fifths of patients were male, and the mean age was roughly 56 years with a range of roughly 23 to 79. The purpose of peripheral TCRbeta sequencing was to test whether ivuxolimab changed TCR sequence diversity and led to clonal T-cell expansion. Three dose-escalation patients achieved partial responses, one with hepatocellular carcinoma and two with cutaneous melanoma. The paper reports the monotherapy dose-escalation portion (N ≈ 52 patients) of the phase I ivuxolimab trial. Intravenous ivuxolimab was administered to patients every 2 weeks at six dose levels: 0.01, 0.1, 0.3, 1.5, 3 and 10 mg/kg. Of the 50 to 55 dose-escalation patients, hepatocellular carcinoma was present in about 20, melanoma in approximately 15, renal cell carcinoma in 9 and head and neck cancer in 9. The full study reports these points: Antigen specificity was not determined for the clonally expanded peripheral T cells. On average, CD8+ T cells showed more expanded clones than CD4+ T cells after ivuxolimab. Partial responders in the 0.1-3.0 mg/kg groups had among the lowest normalized peripheral clonal expansion, especially among CD8+ T cells. Clonal expansion of both CD4+ and CD8+ blood T cells was observed from baseline to week 6 at doses 0.1 to 3.0 mg/kg. Low levels of normalized T-cell clonal expansion were also seen in some patients who did not respond.

This clone appeared a single time. Its antigen has not been determined. No base-level quality is on record; no much larger clone is a single base apart. Genomic DNA was isolated from the sorted cells so that the TCRbeta CDR3 region could be sequenced. The immunoSEQ Assay was used to sequence the TCRbeta CDR3 regions. The source is immuneACCESS, and TCRdb retained only in-frame sequences with V and J called. Part of the clones is not carried over; for the studies checked, unresolved V genes explain less than half of this, and the remainder is unexplained. The sample includes under 85,000 clones, with 86% observed a single time. The ten largest clones add up to roughly 0.77% of the sample. The trial excluded patients who had a history of autoimmune disease or were on systemic immunosuppression. Peripheral blood for TCR sequencing was collected from all dose cohorts at baseline, on cycle 4 day 1, and on cycle 7 day 1. The samples were taken from a phase I, first-in-human, multicenter, open-label dose-escalation trial of ivuxolimab. The trial enrolled adults with locally advanced or metastatic head and neck squamous cell, hepatocellular, melanoma or renal cell carcinoma. Before TCR sequencing, CD4+ T cells and CD8+ T cells from peripheral blood were sorted into separate populations.

This receptor was taken from an adult with an advanced solid tumor such as melanoma, head and neck, liver or kidney cancer. Source: CD4+ or CD8+ T cells sorted from blood, taken in a trial of the OX40 agonist ivuxolimab.

The nucleotide sequence is TGTGCCAGCAGTGTCTTTGCGGGAGGGCCCTTAGATACGCAGTATTTT. It translates as CASSVFAGGPLDTQYF. The chain is assembled from TRBV6-1 and TRBJ2-3; TRBD2 fits 9 bases in the junction. Compared with germline, V lacks 4 bases and J lacks 5 bases; bases without a gene match: 10. Sequences MNHNS (CDR1) and SASEGT (CDR2) are obtained from the germline V gene. From the cysteine through the phenylalanine, the CDR3 covers 16 amino acids. CDR3 DNA only is kept here, 48 bases in frame from base 1.